Following are 32 T cell receptor beta chains from one sample sequenced in a study of OX40 agonist ivuxolimab in advanced cancers. The method was immunoSEQ multiplex PCR; TCRdb's version includes in-frame clones alone and lacks a portion of them. The sample contains roughly 56,000 clones, more than 75% of which appear only once. Sequenced here: CD4+ or CD8+ T cells sorted from blood, sampled in a trial of the OX40 agonist ivuxolimab. The receptor set was obtained from an adult with an advanced solid tumor such as melanoma, head and neck, liver or kidney cancer.

The chain is built from TRBV11-2 and TRBJ1-1, with D maybe TRBD1 (6 bases). Germline-derived CDR1 and CDR2 are SGHAT and FQNNGV. This CDR3 has 13 amino acids. Trimming left V 6 bases short and J 5 bases short, with 13 bases between. Here the CDR3 reads CASRGGAETEAFF. In nucleotides, the CDR3 is TGTGCCAGCAGGGGGGGGGCGGAAACTGAAGCTTTCTTT.

V gene TRBV19 combines with J gene TRBJ2-2; D unresolved. The germline V gene encodes CDR1 LNHDA and CDR2 SQIVND (reference sequence). This CDR3 is built from 14 residues. The V end was cut by 6 bases, the J end by 0 bases, with 8 bases between. CDR3 sequence (DNA): TGTGCCAGTAGGCAGATAGCGAACACCGGGGAGCTGTTTTTT. It yields the protein CASRQIANTGELFF.

The gene calls are TRBV19 and TRBJ1-5, with D perhaps matching TRBD1 (6 bases). CDR1 and CDR2 (germline): LNHDA, SQIVND (reference sequence). Between the trimmed V and J ends, which lost 9 bases and 5 bases, there was a span of 17 bases. CDR3 size: 14 residues. Here the CDR3 reads CASKPDRSYQPQHF. In nucleotides, the CDR3 is TGTGCCAGCAAGCCCGACAGGAGTTATCAGCCCCAGCATTTT.

The chain links TRBV18 to TRBJ1-3, with a weak D call TRBD1 (6 bases). Trimming left V 5 bases short and J 0 bases short, with 20 bases between. Germline-derived CDR1 and CDR2 are KGHSH and LQKENI. CDR3 length: 18 amino acids. The CDR3: CASSLSGTTESSGNTIYF. As DNA, the CDR3 is TGTGCCAGCTCATTGTCCGGGACAACCGAATCCTCTGGAAACACCATATATTTT.

This chain connects TRBV7-9 to TRBJ1-6; 7 bases are shared with TRBD1. Germline CDR1 is SEHNR and CDR2 is FQNEAQ (reference sequence). This CDR3 is 18 amino acids long. Trimming at V came to 6 bases and at J to 5 bases, leaving 16 bases not matched to a gene. For the CDR3, the DNA is TGTGCCAGCAGTTCTAGCCTCACAGGGGCTCCAAATAATTCACCCCTCCACTTT. Its translation: CASSSSLTGAPNNSPLHF.

The chain carries TRBV11-2 and TRBJ2-1, with D perhaps TRBD2 (6 bases). V lost 2 bases to trimming and J lost 15 bases, with 14 bases between them. The V gene's germline CDR1 is SGHAT and CDR2 FQNNGV. The CDR3 is made up of 12 amino acids. The CDR3 region has the DNA TGTGCCAGCAGCTTATGGCAGGAGGGGTCGTTCTTC. The encoded protein is CASSLWQEGSFF.

V gene TRBV30 combines with J gene TRBJ2-1; 9 bases fit TRBD2. The CDR3 has 15 residues. The V and J ends lost 2 bases and 4 bases, in that order; junction bases with no gene match: 6. CDR1 and CDR2 (germline): GTSNPN, SVGIG (reference sequence). The CDR3 reads CAWSLLAGRYNEQFF. The CDR3 DNA reads as TGTGCCTGGAGTCTCCTAGCGGGACGATACAATGAGCAGTTCTTC.

V is TRBV19 and J is TRBJ2-1, with 8 positions matching TRBD2. The CDR3 spans 16 residues. Germline loops: CDR1 LNHDA, CDR2 SQIVND (reference sequence). J gave up 4 bases and V 3 bases, and 8 bases lay outside the gene matches. The CDR3 is CASSIRLAGEYNEQFF. CDR3 nucleotides: TGTGCCAGTAGTATTCGGCTAGCGGGCGAATACAATGAGCAGTTCTTC.

This rearrangement joins TRBV6-6 to TRBJ1-2; 9 positions match TRBD1. This CDR3 contains 14 residues. CDR1 and CDR2 from the germline V gene are MNHNY and SVGAGI (reference sequence). V gave up 6 bases and J gave up 2 bases; unmatched junction bases: 4. Written as DNA, the CDR3 is TGTGCCAGCAGGGGGGACAGGGAGAACTATGGCTACACCTTC. Translating gives CASRGDRENYGYTF.

The chain employs TRBV27 and TRBJ2-7; D unresolved. Between the trimmed V and J ends, which lost 0 bases and 2 bases, there was a span of 5 bases. The germline V gene has CDR1 MNHEY and CDR2 SMNVEV (reference sequence). This CDR3 spans 13 amino acids. The CDR3 DNA follows: TGTGCCAGCAGTTTATCCCTAGCCTACGAGCAGTACTTC. Protein sequence: CASSLSLAYEQYF.

The chain uses TRBV5-6 and TRBJ2-3; D not certain. Between the trimmed V and J ends, which lost 4 bases and 3 bases, there was a span of 9 bases. This CDR3 is 13 amino acids long. Germline-derived CDR1 and CDR2 are SGHDT and YYEEEE. The CDR3 protein is CASSLGLTDTQYF. DNA of the CDR3: TGTGCCAGCAGCCTGGGTCTTACAGATACGCAGTATTTT. Full variable domain (remainder filled in from reference TRBV5-6 and TRBJ2-3): DAGVTQSPTHLIKTRGQQVTLRCSPKSGHDTVSWYQQALGQGPQFIFQYYEEEERQRGNFPDRFSGHQFPNYSSELNVNALLLGDSALYLCASSLGLTDTQYFGPGTRLTVL.

This clone turned up a few times. The chain links TRBV5-1 to TRBJ2-3; possible D gene TRBD2, 5 bases. The V gene lost 4 bases and the J gene lost 4 bases, with 16 bases spanning the gap. The CDR3 loop spans 15 amino acids. Germline CDR1 and CDR2: SGHRS and YFSETQ. The CDR3 loop is CASSPVGSEADTQYF. The DNA of the CDR3 is TGCGCCAGCAGCCCCGTGGGTAGCGAGGCAGATACGCAGTATTTT. Using reference TRBV5-1 and TRBJ2-3 for the parts outside the CDR3, the full variable domain is KAGVTQTPRYLIKTRGQQVTLSCSPISGHRSVSWYQQTPGQGLQFLFEYFSETQRNKGNFPGRFSGRQFSNSRSEMNVSTLELGDSALYLCASSPVGSEADTQYFGPGTRLTVL.

The J gene is TRBJ2-3, the V gene TRBV19; 8 bases map to TRBD2. Germline V lookup: CDR1 LNHDA, CDR2 SQIVND (reference sequence). Trimming took 6 bases from V and 4 from J; bases not matched to a gene: 15. The CDR3 is 17 residues long. CDR3 in amino acids: CASSSLGAGGAADTQYF. As DNA, the CDR3 is TGTGCCAGTAGCTCTCTTGGCGCGGGGGGCGCTGCAGATACGCAGTATTTT.

This clone has only one observation. The chain recombines TRBV6-5 with TRBJ2-7, with D perhaps TRBD2 (6 bases). V was shortened by 7 bases and J by 6 bases, with 16 bases between the two germline ends. The CDR3 is made up of 13 amino acids. From germline, CDR1 is MNHEY and CDR2 SVGAGI. The CDR3 bases are TGTGCCAGCACCGCCGGGGATAGCGGCGAGCAGTACTTC. Translating it yields CASTAGDSGEQYF.

The chain carries TRBV10-2 and TRBJ1-6, with D possibly matching TRBD1 (6 bases). This CDR3 is 14 amino acids long. V was trimmed by 5 bases and J by 8 bases, leaving 13 bases between them. Looked up from germline, CDR1 is WSHSY and CDR2 is SAAADI. CDR3 amino acids: CASSPGAADSPLHF. The CDR3 DNA reads as TGCGCCAGCAGTCCAGGGGCGGCGGATTCACCCCTCCACTTT.

This clone appeared once. V usage is TRBV7-6 and J usage is TRBJ1-4; 9 bases line up with TRBD1. Germline V gene sequence: CDR1 SGHVS, CDR2 FNYEAQ. Losses at the gene ends were 3 bases for V and 6 bases for J; bases not matched to a gene: 2. This CDR3 is built from 14 residues. This chain's CDR3 is CASSFRDRDEKLFF. The CDR3 nucleotides read TGTGCCAGCAGCTTCCGGGACAGGGATGAAAAACTGTTTTTT.

The chain couples TRBV10-3 to TRBJ1-3, with TRBD1 matching over 7 bases. The CDR3 is 16 residues long. CDR1 is ENHRY, CDR2 SYGVKD, per germline. V gave up 0 bases and J gave up 1 base; unmatched junction bases: 3. This chain's CDR3 is CAISESSRGSGNTIYF. The DNA for the CDR3 is TGTGCCATCAGTGAGTCTTCCAGGGGGTCTGGAAACACCATATATTTT.

J is TRBJ2-1 and V is TRBV19, with D perhaps being TRBD1 or TRBD2 (5 bases each). The V gene lost 6 bases and the J gene lost 5 bases, with 11 bases spanning the gap. The CDR3 totals 13 residues. Germline V gene sequence: CDR1 LNHDA, CDR2 SQIVND (reference sequence). CDR3 amino acids: CASSRRGDNEQFF. CDR3 bases: TGTGCCAGTAGCCGTCGGGGCGACAATGAGCAGTTCTTC.

V gene TRBV5-6 combines with J gene TRBJ2-5; D call uncertain. Germline V gene lookup returns CDR1 SGHDT and CDR2 YYEEEE. Trimming took 1 base from V and 2 from J, leaving 3 bases between them. The CDR3 has 12 residues. The CDR3 coding sequence is TGTGCCAGCAGCTTGCCACAAGAGACCCAGTACTTC. Protein sequence: CASSLPQETQYF.

This clone was seen a few times. This chain connects TRBV28 to TRBJ2-5, with 9 bases matching TRBD2. V lost 6 bases and J lost 5; bases outside the gene matches: 10. The germline V gene encodes CDR1 MDHEN and CDR2 SYDVKM. The CDR3 is 15 amino acids. CDR3 region: CASSRQAGGGETQYF. In nucleotides, the CDR3 is TGTGCCAGCAGCCGCCAAGCGGGAGGCGGGGAGACCCAGTACTTC. Full variable domain (remainder filled in from reference TRBV28 and TRBJ2-5): DVKVTQSSRYLVKRTGEKVFLECVQDMDHENMFWYRQDPGLGLRLIYFSYDVKMKEKGDIPEGYSVSREKKERFSLILESASTNQTSMYLCASSRQAGGGETQYFGPGTRLLVL.

This chain uses TRBV11-2 with TRBJ2-7, with D perhaps matching TRBD1 or TRBD2 (5 bases each). Germline V gene sequence: CDR1 SGHAT, CDR2 FQNNGV. This CDR3 is built from 16 residues. Trimming removed 5 bases at V and 6 bases at J, with 23 bases between. The CDR3 DNA sequence: TGTGCCAGCAGCCGCCTCCGGGACGCAGACGGGCGCGAGCAGTACTTC. Its protein is CASSRLRDADGREQYF.

V usage is TRBV7-2 and J usage is TRBJ2-5, with D perhaps matching TRBD2 (5 bases). The germline CDR1 and CDR2 sequences are SGHTA and FQGNSA. CDR3 length: 13 residues. Trimming left V 2 bases short and J 9 bases short, with 13 bases between. The CDR3 coding sequence is TGTGCCAGCAGCTTATCCTCGACTACGCCCCAGTACTTC. It codes for CASSLSSTTPQYF. Drawing the rest from reference TRBV7-2 and TRBJ2-5, the complete variable domain is GAGVSQSPSNKVTEKGKDVELRCDPISGHTALYWYRQSLGQGLEFLIYFQGNSAPDKSGLPSDRFSAERTGGSVSTLTIQRTQQEDSAVYLCASSLSSTTPQYFGPGTRLLVL.

This chain connects TRBV5-6 to TRBJ1-5; unclear D gene. CDR3 length equals 14 residues. Germline V CDR1 and CDR2: SGHDT, YYEEEE. Trimming removed 4 bases at V and 2 bases at J, with 10 bases between. CDR3 in DNA: TGTGCCAGCAGCGTCGTGGGAGGCAATCAGCCCCAGCATTTT. The encoded protein is CASSVVGGNQPQHF.

The chain employs TRBV5-1 and TRBJ2-7; D perhaps matches TRBD2 (5 bases). The germline V gene has CDR1 SGHRS and CDR2 YFSETQ. The CDR3 extends over 17 amino acids. V was pared by 0 bases and J by 0 bases, with 16 bases between. In nucleotides, the CDR3 is TGCGCCAGCAGCTTGGCCGGCGCCCCGGGAACCTCCTACGAGCAGTACTTC. As protein: CASSLAGAPGTSYEQYF.

This chain joins TRBV13 and TRBJ1-5; D is uncertain. V lost 3 bases to trimming and J lost 2 bases, with 5 bases between them. CDR3 length equals 13 residues. The germline V gene has CDR1 PRHDT and CDR2 FYEKMQ (reference sequence). The CDR3 here is CASSFDGNQPQHF. CDR3 sequence (DNA): TGTGCCAGCAGCTTCGACGGCAATCAGCCCCAGCATTTT.

The gene calls are TRBV6-6 and TRBJ2-7, with D unclear. Germline CDR1 MNHNY, CDR2 SVGAGI (reference sequence). There are 12 residues in the CDR3. V dropped 4 bases and J dropped 3 bases, with 7 bases sitting between them. The CDR3 loop reads CASSSTFYEQYF. The DNA of the CDR3 is TGTGCCAGCAGTTCCACATTCTACGAGCAGTACTTC.

In its sample, this clone was seen once. The rearrangement links TRBV10-3 to TRBJ2-1; D possibly corresponds to TRBD2 (6 bases). V was shortened by 3 bases and J by 4 bases, with 7 bases between the two germline ends. CDR1 and CDR2 from the germline V gene are ENHRY and SYGVKD. The CDR3 contains 13 residues. The chain's CDR3 is CAISDGSYNEQFF. Here the CDR3 DNA reads TGTGCCATCAGTGACGGGAGTTACAATGAGCAGTTCTTC.

This clone was seen just once. The chain is built from TRBV2 and TRBJ1-1; possible D gene TRBD1, 5 bases. Germline V gene sequence: CDR1 SNHLY, CDR2 FYNNEI. The germline V and J ends were trimmed by 4 bases and 7 bases, with 10 bases remaining between them. The CDR3 contains 12 residues. CDR3 nucleotide sequence: TGTGCCAGCAGTGGGGACGGTTATGAAGCTTTCTTT. It yields the protein CASSGDGYEAFF. The variable domain in full, completed from reference TRBV2 and TRBJ1-1, reads EPEVTQTPSHQVTQMGQEVILRCVPISNHLYFYWYRQILGQKVEFLVSFYNNEISEKSEIFDDQFSVERPDGSNFTLKIRSTKLEDSAMYFCASSGDGYEAFFGQGTRLTVV.

This rearrangement joins TRBV2 to TRBJ2-6, with a possible D match to TRBD1 (6 bases). Per germline, CDR1 SNHLY and CDR2 FYNNEI. The CDR3 length is 15 residues. V was trimmed by 5 bases and J by 2 bases, leaving 10 bases between them. In nucleotides, the CDR3 is TGTGCCAGCAGTAAGAACAGGGCTGGGGCCAACGTCCTGACTTTC. This gives the protein CASSKNRAGANVLTF.

The genes are TRBV29-1 and TRBJ1-1; 7 bases align to TRBD1. CDR1 is SQVTM and CDR2 is ANQGSEA in the germline V gene. Trimming at V came to 7 bases and at J to 6 bases, leaving 11 bases not matched to a gene. This CDR3 is 13 amino acids long. The CDR3: CSARLQGQSEAFF. The CDR3 coding sequence is TGCAGCGCCCGCCTACAGGGGCAATCTGAAGCTTTCTTT. Full variable domain (remainder filled in from reference TRBV29-1 and TRBJ1-1): SAVISQKPSRDICQRGTSLTIQCQVDSQVTMMFWYRQQPGQSLTLIATANQGSEATYESGFVIDKFPISRPNLTFSTLTVSNMSPEDSSIYLCSARLQGQSEAFFGQGTRLTVV.

This clone was counted only a few times. The chain joins TRBV5-1 to TRBJ2-3, with 8 nucleotides matching TRBD1. This CDR3 has 15 residues. V lost 3 bases and J lost 3; bases outside the gene matches: 6. CDR1 is SGHRS and CDR2 is YFSETQ in the germline V gene. CDR3: CASSSGQGVTDTQYF. The CDR3 nucleotides are TGCGCCAGCAGCTCCGGACAGGGAGTAACAGATACGCAGTATTTT.

The chain carries TRBV7-4 and TRBJ2-7, with a tentative D call TRBD2 (6 bases). Germline assignment: CDR1 SGHVT and CDR2 SQSDAQ. V shed 5 bases and J shed 2 bases, with 13 bases lying between them. The CDR3 is 14 residues long. The CDR3 loop reads CASSHGGATYEQYF. The CDR3 region has the DNA TGTGCCAGCAGCCACGGCGGGGCTACCTACGAGCAGTACTTC.